A selection of T cell receptor beta chains follows, all from one sample in a study of CD8+ T cells in alopecia areata. Profiled with immunoSEQ multiplex PCR; TCRdb holds only in-frame clones, not every one. Found here are approximately 200,000 clones, 55% to 75% of them singletons; the top ten hold 4.5% to 6%. Sequences were derived from CD4+ T cells sorted from blood, sampled at week 24, from a patient treated with tofacitinib. The receptor set was obtained from a human donor with alopecia areata. CDR3s include the opening cysteine and the closing phenylalanine or tryptophan. D genes are given only for firm matches.

TRBV29-1 | - | CSSVASQQTQYF
TRBV14 | TRBD2 | CASSQDRRLAGYNEQFF
TRBV4-3 | - | CASSQQQGSPLHF
TRBV5-4 | TRBD2 | CASSSGLAVGWDTQYF
TRBV6-5 | - | CASSYSGGYQPQHF
TRBV15 | - | CATRWEDTQYF
TRBV5-1 | TRBD1 | CASSLLGQEISYEQYF
TRBV5-5 | TRBD1 | CASSSDRGGNTEAFF
TRBV15 | - | CATSRDRRGEAYEQYF
TRBV27 | - | CASTPPVETQYF
TRBV5-4 | - | CASSNGGGAATGELFF